This TCR beta chain was profiled in a study of cytotoxic CD8 clonotypes in ibrutinib-treated CLL. Study-level background: Some 10 relapsed/refractory, approximately 15 treatment-naive; under 18 IGHV unmutated. Whole-study findings and limits: Clonality was higher at ibrutinib response and returned toward baseline at progression.

Comment on this clone: Its antigen is unidentified.

Repertoires were generated with immunoSEQ multiplex PCR, while TCRdb's copy carries only in-frame clones and drops some. The sample records about 63,000 clones, around 52% being singletons. Trimming left V 0 bases short and J 4 bases short, with 14 bases between. CDR3 length: 16 amino acids. The germline V gene has CDR1 MNHNS and CDR2 SASEGT. Sequences were derived from PBMCs, sampled after 12 months of ibrutinib treatment. The clonotype was recovered from a human donor with chronic lymphocytic leukemia. The gene calls are TRBV6-1 and TRBJ2-3; perhaps TRBD2 as D (5 bases). CDR3 amino acids: CASSEARRLGADTQYF. The CDR3 bases are TGTGCCAGCAGTGAAGCGAGGAGGTTGGGCGCAGATACGCAGTATTTT.